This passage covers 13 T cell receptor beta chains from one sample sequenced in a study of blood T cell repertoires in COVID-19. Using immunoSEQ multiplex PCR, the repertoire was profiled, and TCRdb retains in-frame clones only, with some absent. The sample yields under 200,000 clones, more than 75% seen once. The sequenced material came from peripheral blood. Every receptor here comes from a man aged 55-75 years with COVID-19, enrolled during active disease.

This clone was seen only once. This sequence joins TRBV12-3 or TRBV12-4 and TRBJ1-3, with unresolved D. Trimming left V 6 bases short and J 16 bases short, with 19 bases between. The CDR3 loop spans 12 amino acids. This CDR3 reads CASRLSEAVRYF. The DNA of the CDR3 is TGTGCCAGCAGACTATCAGAGGCCGTTAGGTATTTT.

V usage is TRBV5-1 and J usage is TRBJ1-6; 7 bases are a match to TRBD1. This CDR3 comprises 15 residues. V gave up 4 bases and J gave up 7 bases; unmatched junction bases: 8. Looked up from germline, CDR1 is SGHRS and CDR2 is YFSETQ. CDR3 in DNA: TGCGCCAGCAGCCGGGGGACAGCGGAAAATTCACCCCTCCACTTT. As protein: CASSRGTAENSPLHF.

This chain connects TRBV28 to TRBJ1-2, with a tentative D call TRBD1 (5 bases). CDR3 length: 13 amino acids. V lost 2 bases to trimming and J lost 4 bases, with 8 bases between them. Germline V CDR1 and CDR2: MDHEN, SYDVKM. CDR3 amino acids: CASSLGGGYGYTF. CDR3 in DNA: TGTGCCAGCAGTTTAGGGGGGGGCTATGGCTACACCTTC.

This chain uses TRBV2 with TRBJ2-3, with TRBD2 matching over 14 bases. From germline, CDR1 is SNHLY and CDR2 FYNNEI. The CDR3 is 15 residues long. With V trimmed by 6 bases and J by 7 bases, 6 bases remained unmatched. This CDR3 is CASRATSGGANTQYF. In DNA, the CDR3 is TGTGCCAGCAGAGCGACTAGCGGGGGGGCGAATACGCAGTATTTT.

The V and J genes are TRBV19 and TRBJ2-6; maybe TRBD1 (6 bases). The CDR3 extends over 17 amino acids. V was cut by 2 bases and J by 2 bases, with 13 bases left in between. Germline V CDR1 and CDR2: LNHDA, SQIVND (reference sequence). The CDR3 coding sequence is TGTGCCAGTAGTATACAGGGGATCAATGCTGGGGCCAACGTCCTGACTTTC. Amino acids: CASSIQGINAGANVLTF. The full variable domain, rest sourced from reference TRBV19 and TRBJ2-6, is DGGITQSPKYLFRKEGQNVTLSCEQNLNHDAMYWYRQDPGQGLRLIYYSQIVNDFQKGDIAEGYSVSREKKESFPLTVTSAQKNPTAFYLCASSIQGINAGANVLTFGAGSRLTVL.

CDR3 coding DNA: TGTGCCAGCTCGCGGGGAAATCAGCCCCAGCATTTT. Protein sequence: CASSRGNQPQHF. J is TRBJ1-5 and V is TRBV12-3 or TRBV12-4; no clear D gene. The CDR3 totals 12 residues. V was clipped by 8 bases and J by 4 bases, with 9 bases between them.

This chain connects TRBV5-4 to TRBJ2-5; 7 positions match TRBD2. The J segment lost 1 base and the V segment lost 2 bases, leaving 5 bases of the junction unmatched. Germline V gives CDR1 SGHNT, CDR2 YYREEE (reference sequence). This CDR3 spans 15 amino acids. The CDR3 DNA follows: TGTGCCAGCAGCTTAAAGCTAGCGGTCCAAGAGACCCAGTACTTC. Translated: CASSLKLAVQETQYF.

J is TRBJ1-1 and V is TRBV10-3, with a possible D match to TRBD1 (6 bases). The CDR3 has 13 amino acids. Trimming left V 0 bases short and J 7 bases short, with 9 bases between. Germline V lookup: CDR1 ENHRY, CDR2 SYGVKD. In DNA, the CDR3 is TGTGCCATCAGTGAGTCGACAGGTCTTGAAGCTTTCTTT. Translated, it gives CAISESTGLEAFF.

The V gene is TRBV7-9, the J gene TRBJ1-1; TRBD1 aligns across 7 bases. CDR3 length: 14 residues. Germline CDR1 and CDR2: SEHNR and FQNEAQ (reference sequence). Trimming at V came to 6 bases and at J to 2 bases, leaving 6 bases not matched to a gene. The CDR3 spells CASSRRQGNTEAFF. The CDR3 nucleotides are TGTGCCAGCAGTCGAAGACAGGGAAACACTGAAGCTTTCTTT. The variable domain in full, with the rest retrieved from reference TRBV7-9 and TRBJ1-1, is DTGVSQNPRHKITKRGQNVTFRCDPISEHNRLYWYRQTLGQGPEFLTYFQNEAQLEKSRLLSDRFSAERPKGSFSTLEIQRTEQGDSAMYLCASSRRQGNTEAFFGQGTRLTVV.

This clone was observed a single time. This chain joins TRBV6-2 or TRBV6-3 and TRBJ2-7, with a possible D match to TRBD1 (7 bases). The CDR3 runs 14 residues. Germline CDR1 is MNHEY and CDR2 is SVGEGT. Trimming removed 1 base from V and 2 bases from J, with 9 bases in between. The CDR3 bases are TGTGCCAGCAGTTACTTCAGGGGGGCCTACGAGCAGTACTTC. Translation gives CASSYFRGAYEQYF.

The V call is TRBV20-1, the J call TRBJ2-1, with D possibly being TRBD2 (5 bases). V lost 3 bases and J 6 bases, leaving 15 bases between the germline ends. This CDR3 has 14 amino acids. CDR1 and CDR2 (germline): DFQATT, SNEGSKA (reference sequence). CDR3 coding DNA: TGCAGTGCTAGTGGAGGCCCCTCTGGCAATGAGCAGTTCTTC. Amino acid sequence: CSASGGPSGNEQFF.

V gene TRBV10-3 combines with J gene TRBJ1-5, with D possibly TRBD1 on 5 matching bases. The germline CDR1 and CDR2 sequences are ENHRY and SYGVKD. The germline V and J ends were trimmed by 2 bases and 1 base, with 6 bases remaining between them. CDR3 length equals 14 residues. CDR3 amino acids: CAISEGASNQPQHF. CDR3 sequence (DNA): TGTGCCATCAGTGAGGGGGCGAGCAATCAGCCCCAGCATTTT.

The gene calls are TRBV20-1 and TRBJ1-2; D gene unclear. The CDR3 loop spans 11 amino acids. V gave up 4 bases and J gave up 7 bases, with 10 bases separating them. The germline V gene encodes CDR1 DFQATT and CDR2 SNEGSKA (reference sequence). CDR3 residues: CSAMLDFGYTF. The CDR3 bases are TGCAGTGCTATGTTAGATTTTGGCTACACCTTC.